This T cell receptor beta chain was captured by sequencing in a study of cytomegalovirus exposure and HLA in healthy donors. Broader study findings: Most TCR sequences were uncommon, yet certain public TCRs appeared in many donors.

The PCR employed 60 Vbeta primers together with 13 Jbeta primers. Clones were read by immunoSEQ multiplex PCR, and TCRdb kept only the in-frame ones, dropping some. There are approximately 190,000 clones in the sample, with roughly 0.74% held by the top ten. The V gene lost 1 base and the J gene lost 8 bases, with 20 bases spanning the gap. Germline V gene data show CDR1 as SGHNT and CDR2 as YENEEA. The CDR3 length is 17 residues. For this clone: No antigen is known for it.

The sample consisted of PBMCs. This receptor was obtained from a boy between 10 and 17 years old in good health and CMV-seronegative. The chain carries TRBV11-3 and TRBJ1-4, with D possibly being TRBD1 (5 bases). This chain's CDR3 is CASSLGLPKQAGEKLFF. The CDR3 DNA follows: TGTGCCAGCAGCTTAGGTCTTCCCAAACAGGCCGGGGAAAAACTGTTTTTT.